This TCR beta chain was observed in a study of stem cell transplantation in POMP-related autoinflammatory disease. Study in general: Through one year post-transplant, neutrophils and platelets were 100% of graft donor origin.

Sequenced by immunoSEQ multiplex PCR; TCRdb stores in-frame clones only, minus some. The table shows roughly 70,000 clones, with approximately 91% occurring only once. Deletions cut 1 base from V and 2 bases from J, with 6 bases between. Germline V CDR1 and CDR2: SGHRS, YFSETQ. The CDR3 extends over 14 amino acids. This clone was seen only once. The chain links TRBV5-1 to TRBJ1-4; D is uncertain. The sequence derives from a human patient with POMP-related autoinflammation and immune dysregulation (PRAID). A subset of T cells may come from the graft donor. The specimen was CD4+ T cells from PBMCs, collected after stem cell transplantation. CDR3 amino acids: CASSLMATNEKLFF. The DNA for the CDR3 is TGCGCCAGCAGCTTGATGGCGACTAATGAAAAACTGTTTTTT.